The rows below give T cell receptor beta chains drawn from one sample of a study of tumor and adjacent non-tumor tissue in lung cancer. TCRdb processed the multiplex PCR reads anew with MiXCR; each CDR3 protein has one entry. This repertoire shows some 100,000 distinct CDR3 sequences, 50% to 70% found once; its top ten account for roughly 19%. The sequenced material came from distant non-tumor lung tissue. These receptors came from a man aged 25-45 years with non-small cell lung cancer. Each CDR3 is given with its conserved first and last residue. Fields, in order: D gene, J gene, clone size, V gene, CDR3 protein, CDR3 DNA. The D gene is left open where the match is weak. Expanded clones get a size class; other rows say once, few or many, or leave the size out.

d_gene: TRBD1
j_gene: TRBJ2-3
abundance: -
v_gene: TRBV6-2/TRBV6-3
CDR3aa: CASSFTPGQGSDTQYF
CDR3nt: TGTGCCAGCAGTTTTACACCGGGACAGGGATCAGATACGCAGTATTTT

d_gene: -
j_gene: TRBJ2-5
abundance: -
v_gene: TRBV11-2
CDR3aa: CANSHPGTQGRTHYF
CDR3nt: TGTGCCAACAGCCATCCGGGGACCCAAGGGAGGACCCACTACTTC

d_gene: -
j_gene: TRBJ2-6
abundance: -
v_gene: TRBV20-1
CDR3aa: CSSREAISGANVLTF
CDR3nt: TGCAGTTCTAGAGAAGCCATCTCTGGGGCCAACGTCCTGACTTTC

d_gene: -
j_gene: TRBJ2-7
abundance: many
v_gene: TRBV10-2
CDR3aa: CASLAGPGGSYEQYF
CDR3nt: TGCGCCAGCTTGGCGGGCCCCGGGGGCTCCTACGAGCAGTACTTC

d_gene: -
j_gene: TRBJ2-7
abundance: -
v_gene: TRBV11-2
CDR3aa: CASSRVTQFGEHYF
CDR3nt: TGCGCCAGCAGCCGGGTGACCCAATTCGGCGAGCACTACTTC

d_gene: -
j_gene: TRBJ2-7
abundance: -
v_gene: TRBV5-6
CDR3aa: CASSAQDSTYEQYF
CDR3nt: TGTGCCAGCAGCGCCCAGGACAGTACCTACGAGCAGTACTTC

d_gene: -
j_gene: TRBJ2-3
abundance: once
v_gene: TRBV29-1
CDR3aa: CSVWVSERALDTQYF
CDR3nt: TGCAGCGTCTGGGTTAGCGAGAGGGCCCTAGATACGCAGTATTTT

d_gene: TRBD2
j_gene: TRBJ2-1
abundance: once
v_gene: TRBV20-1
CDR3aa: CSARTSASGFGEQFF
CDR3nt: TGCAGTGCCCGGACTAGTGCGAGTGGTTTTGGTGAGCAGTTCTTC

d_gene: -
j_gene: TRBJ1-3
abundance: -
v_gene: TRBV29-1
CDR3aa: CNAQVTSTIYF
CDR3nt: TGCAACGCCCAGGTTACGAGCACCATATATTTT

d_gene: TRBD2
j_gene: TRBJ2-1
abundance: -
v_gene: TRBV6-2/TRBV6-3
CDR3aa: CACYRSGANEQSF
CDR3nt: TGTGCCTGCTATCGCAGCGGGGCCAATGAGCAGTCCTTC

d_gene: -
j_gene: TRBJ1-1
abundance: -
v_gene: TRBV6-6
CDR3aa: CASSYMGQDTEAFF
CDR3nt: TGCGCCAGCAGTTACATGGGGCAGGACACTGAAGCTTTCTTT